This is a list of T cell receptor beta chains from one sample in a study of tumor and adjacent non-tumor tissue in lung cancer. TCRdb reprocessed the multiplex PCR reads with MiXCR, giving one entry per CDR3 protein. Among about 110,000 distinct CDR3 sequences listed, approximately 87% were seen once. Input material: lung tumor tissue. These receptors originate from a man in his 70s with non-small cell lung cancer. Both conserved end residues are part of each CDR3.

j_call	v_call	cdr3_aa
TRBJ2-7	TRBV6-1	CVSTGGSLRDQYF
TRBJ1-5	TRBV25-1	CASTDMGNQPQHF
TRBJ2-2	TRBV6-5	CASVGGPWELIF
TRBJ2-5	TRBV29-1	CSSKSYLRTGQDTQYF
TRBJ2-2	TRBV28	CASSQGRGIGELFF
TRBJ2-7	TRBV29-1	CSVIVGKEQYF
TRBJ2-1	TRBV12-3/TRBV12-4	CASSTRGGPSLNEQFF
TRBJ1-5	TRBV6-6	CASSYLGWGQNSKQPRHF
TRBJ2-3	TRBV29-1	CSVIPWEYTDTQYF
TRBJ1-2	TRBV6-5	CASSYITGQANYGYTF
TRBJ2-3	TRBV29-1	CSVDRLVGVMQYF
TRBJ2-7	TRBV28	CASRGVGQGVNEQYF
TRBJ2-7	TRBV11-2	CTSSPPQASNAQEQYF
TRBJ2-5	TRBV9	CASSRQGGGQAHF
TRBJ2-2	TRBV5-5	CASSMYGGELFF
TRBJ2-3	TRBV11-2	CASSSQGFSDTQCF
TRBJ1-6	TRBV6-6	CASSYGDSYNSPLRF
TRBJ2-7	TRBV6-2/TRBV6-3	CASRLAGPIYEQYF
TRBJ1-1	TRBV11-2	CASSLAEMGMYTKSFF
TRBJ1-3	TRBV11-2	CASSHTWIPPNTIYF
TRBJ1-1	TRBV28	CASSEQGARAEAFF
TRBJ1-1	TRBV29-1	CSGGREGYAETFF
TRBJ2-2	TRBV29-1	CNADVAGVTGELFF
TRBJ2-1	TRBV20-1	CSASIRMYNKQFF
TRBJ2-7	TRBV29-1	CNVEGGFSYEQYF
TRBJ1-4	TRBV5-1	CAIRDATNEKLFF
TRBJ2-7	TRBV11-2	CASGPLSYEQYF
TRBJ2-3	TRBV28	CASNPRDRIDTQYF
TRBJ2-1	TRBV5-1	CANRVGTSRSGEQFF
TRBJ2-5	TRBV11-1	CDSSLGRTNQETRYF
TRBJ2-5	TRBV4-1	CVSSQDGLSIKTQYF